The subject of this entry is one T cell receptor (beta chain). Its antigen is unknown. Trimming at V came to 1 base and at J to 7 bases, leaving 3 bases not matched to a gene. The germline CDR1 and CDR2 sequences are SGHAT and FQNNGV. The CDR3 loop spans 15 amino acids. This sample is drawn from a study of T cells after yellow fever vaccination. General study findings and limits: Bulk-population clonotypes that are abundant could appear as contaminants in FACS-sorted repertoires.

It was through 5'RACE template switching that TCR cDNA was made, with a universal primer site and UMIs added. TCRdb passed the 5' RACE reads through MiXCR, listing each CDR3 protein once. The table lists a few hundred thousand distinct CDR3 sequences, 6.8% of them singletons. The V gene is TRBV11-2, the J gene TRBJ2-3; 12 nucleotides line up with TRBD2. The material was PBMCs, obtained about 41 days after the first yellow fever vaccination. This sequence originates from a man aged 18-30 years who received the YFV17D yellow fever vaccine. Here the CDR3 DNA reads TGTGCCAGCAGCTTAGGACTAGCGGGGGATTATACGCAGTATTTT. It is translated as CASSLGLAGDYTQYF.